Sequencing of this T cell receptor (beta chain) was carried out in a study of human T cells and chemical hapten exposure. Documented time point: patch test 1, 2 weeks after DPC sensitization. Treatment denoted: therapeutic diphenylcyclopropenone sensitization with weekly scalp DPC. The CDR3 runs 13 residues. Germline CDR1 and CDR2: MNHNY and SVGAGI (reference sequence). Unmatched junction bases numbered 5, after V lost 6 bases and J lost 3 bases. MiXCR was run by TCRdb on the RACE reads, yielding one entry per CDR3 protein. The table includes 150,000 to 200,000 distinct CDR3 sequences, about 15% detected once.

This chain uses TRBV6-6 with TRBJ2-7; 7 positions agree with TRBD1. Sequencing was performed on whole blood, taken in connection with sensitization to the hapten diphenylcyclopropenone (DPC). The sequence derives from a woman between 25 and 40 years old with alopecia areata. Some clones in this sample may be carry-over from other donors' samples. In DNA form, the CDR3 reads TGTGCCAGCAGAGAGACAGGGATCTACGAGCAGTACTTC. Amino acid sequence: CASRETGIYEQYF.